This entry lists 18 T cell receptor beta chains sequenced from one sample in a study of memory CD8 T cells in hepatitis C reinfection. Time point defined: late/post reinfection, 12 to 24 weeks after detection. Sorted cells were sequenced directly ex vivo without any in vitro expansion. Only in-frame clones appear in the TCRdb table, and some are missing; sequencing was by immunoSEQ multiplex PCR. Of about 50,000 clones in the sample, nearly 90% were seen once. Material for sequencing was naive CD8+ T cells sorted from blood. The receptors originated from a man between 18 and 35 years old with hepatitis C virus infection.

The CDR3 reads CAWSVASVYYYGYTF. CDR3 DNA sequence: TGTGCCTGGAGTGTCGCATCTGTCTACTACTATGGCTACACCTTC. The rearrangement links TRBV30 to TRBJ1-2; no clear D gene. This CDR3 is built from 15 residues. Per the germline V gene, CDR1 is GTSNPN and CDR2 is SVGIG (reference sequence). Trimming shortened V by 0 bases and J by 3 bases, and 14 bases separated the two germline ends.

V and J are TRBV7-9 and TRBJ2-7; D may be TRBD2 (6 bases). Germline V gene data show CDR1 as SEHNR and CDR2 as FQNEAQ (reference sequence). V was trimmed by 3 bases and J by 2 bases, leaving 14 bases between them. The CDR3 runs to 15 residues. In nucleotides, the CDR3 is TGTGCCAGCAGCTTCCCCCCGCGGGGAGCCTACGAGCAGTACTTC. Protein sequence: CASSFPPRGAYEQYF.

The chain has TRBV7-9 and TRBJ2-1, with unresolved D. Germline-derived CDR1 and CDR2 are SEHNR and FQNEAQ (reference sequence). V was shortened by 5 bases and J by 0 bases, with 14 bases between the two germline ends. This CDR3 is built from 16 residues. CDR3: CASSPPMVGSYNEQFF. CDR3 DNA: TGTGCCAGCAGCCCCCCTATGGTCGGCTCCTACAATGAGCAGTTCTTC.

The rearrangement links TRBV30 to TRBJ2-5, with 7 bases matching TRBD1. Trimming at V came to 0 bases and at J to 3 bases, leaving 7 bases not matched to a gene. Germline V lookup: CDR1 GTSNPN, CDR2 SVGIG (reference sequence). The CDR3 extends over 15 amino acids. CDR3 sequence (DNA): TGTGCCTGGAGTGTAGAGGGGGCAGCTAAAGAGACCCAGTACTTC. Protein sequence: CAWSVEGAAKETQYF.

The rearrangement links TRBV6-1 to TRBJ1-2; 7 bases fit TRBD1. There are 12 residues in the CDR3. Per the germline V gene, CDR1 is MNHNS and CDR2 is SASEGT. V lost 6 bases to trimming and J lost 4 bases; unmatched junction nucleotides: 2. CDR3 nucleotides: TGTGCCAGCAGAGGGGGCCTCTATGGCTACACCTTC. Translating gives CASRGGLYGYTF.

V and J are TRBV11-2 and TRBJ2-7; TRBD1 might be the D (6 bases). The CDR3 sequence is 16 residues long. Trimming left V 7 bases short and J 0 bases short, with 19 bases between. Per germline, CDR1 SGHAT and CDR2 FQNNGV. CDR3 loop: CASTGDGDTGSYEQYF. The DNA of the CDR3 is TGTGCCAGCACTGGTGATGGGGACACTGGCTCCTACGAGCAGTACTTC.

The chain links TRBV14 to TRBJ2-1; the match to TRBD2 covers 8 bases. There are 11 residues in the CDR3. Germline V gene sequence: CDR1 SGHDN, CDR2 FVKESK. V was clipped by 4 bases and J by 10 bases; unmatched bases: 0. CDR3 amino acids: CASSRLAEQFF. Written as DNA, the CDR3 is TGTGCCAGCAGCCGACTAGCGGAGCAGTTCTTC. Full variable domain (remainder filled in from reference TRBV14 and TRBJ2-1): EAGVTQFPSHSVIEKGQTVTLRCDPISGHDNLYWYRRVMGKEIKFLLHFVKESKQDESGMPNNRFLAERTGGTYSTLKVQPAELEDSGVYFCASSRLAEQFFGPGTRLTVL.

In its sample, this clone was seen once. The rearrangement joins TRBV6-6 to TRBJ2-5; TRBD2 is a possible D gene (7 bases). CDR3 size: 12 residues. V was clipped by 6 bases and J by 4 bases, with 9 bases between them. The V gene's germline CDR1 is MNHNY and CDR2 SVGAGI (reference sequence). CDR3 region: CASRGGRETQYF. In nucleotides, the CDR3 is TGTGCCAGCAGGGGGGGGCGAGAGACCCAGTACTTC.

V gene TRBV6-5 combines with J gene TRBJ1-1; D is unresolved. The CDR3 is made up of 15 amino acids. V lost 0 bases, J lost 4 bases, and 12 bases lay in between. Germline values: CDR1 MNHEY, CDR2 SVGAGI. Written as DNA, the CDR3 is TGTGCCAGCAGTTACTCGATCGAGGCGGGCACTGAAGCTTTCTTT. It translates to CASSYSIEAGTEAFF.

This chain uses TRBV5-1 with TRBJ2-7; 9 positions agree with TRBD1. Trimming took 4 bases from V and 5 from J; bases not matched to a gene: 7. This CDR3 has 14 residues. Germline V gives CDR1 SGHRS, CDR2 YFSETQ. The CDR3 loop reads CASSPGTGQHEQYF. The CDR3 DNA follows: TGCGCCAGCAGCCCCGGGACAGGGCAGCACGAGCAGTACTTC.

J is TRBJ1-2 and V is TRBV9; TRBD1 is a possible D gene (6 bases). There are 16 residues in the CDR3. Trimming removed 4 bases at V and 4 bases at J, with 20 bases between. Germline V lookup: CDR1 SGDLS, CDR2 YYNGEE. CDR3 sequence: CASSPGGGQAVYGYTF. For the CDR3, the DNA is TGTGCCAGCAGCCCAGGCGGGGGGCAGGCTGTCTATGGCTACACCTTC. The full variable domain, with the rest looked up from reference TRBV9 and TRBJ1-2, is DSGVTQTPKHLITATGQRVTLRCSPRSGDLSVYWYQQSLDQGLQFLIQYYNGEERAKGNILERFSAQQFPDLHSELNLSSLELGDSALYFCASSPGGGQAVYGYTFGSGTRLTVV.

V is TRBV5-6 and J is TRBJ2-7, with TRBD2 matching over 16 bases. The CDR3 length is 18 residues. V lost 1 base to trimming and J lost 1 base; unmatched junction nucleotides: 5. Germline loops: CDR1 SGHDT, CDR2 YYEEEE. The chain's CDR3 is CASSLRGGLAGGSYEQYF. The CDR3 DNA is TGTGCCAGCAGCTTGCGGGGGGGACTAGCGGGAGGGTCCTACGAGCAGTACTTC.

V and J are TRBV25-1 and TRBJ1-6; no definite D call. V shed 5 bases and J shed 9 bases, with 11 bases lying between them. Germline V CDR1 and CDR2: MGHDK, SYGVNS. CDR3 size: 13 residues. The CDR3 reads CASSRVSGSPLHF. CDR3 sequence (DNA): TGTGCCAGCAGTAGAGTGAGCGGTTCACCCCTCCACTTT. Variable domain in full (rest from reference TRBV25-1 and TRBJ1-6): EADIYQTPRYLVIGTGKKITLECSQTMGHDKMYWYQQDPGMELHLIHYSYGVNSTEKGDLSSESTVSRIRTEHFPLTLESARPSHTSQYLCASSRVSGSPLHFGNGTRLTVT.

CDR3 sequence: CASRSPGGPSYEQYF. The DNA of the CDR3 is TGTGCCAGCAGAAGCCCGGGAGGGCCTTCCTACGAGCAGTACTTC. This sequence joins TRBV7-9 and TRBJ2-7; 8 bases line up with TRBD2. CDR3 size: 15 residues. Germline V lookup: CDR1 SEHNR, CDR2 FQNEAQ (reference sequence). J was trimmed by 1 base and V by 6 bases; bases with no gene match: 8.

V gene TRBV9 combines with J gene TRBJ1-1, with D unresolved. The CDR3 totals 17 residues. Trimming shortened V by 0 bases and J by 0 bases, and 15 bases separated the two germline ends. Germline loops: CDR1 SGDLS, CDR2 YYNGEE. CDR3 nucleotide sequence: TGTGCCAGCAGCGTAGCTTCGGAGGTCTTCATGAACACTGAAGCTTTCTTT. Protein product: CASSVASEVFMNTEAFF.

V gene TRBV7-6 combines with J gene TRBJ2-5; 7 bases align to TRBD2. After removal of 4 bases from V and 1 base from J, the junction contained 6 bases not matched to a gene. Germline lookup yields CDR1 SGHVS and CDR2 FNYEAQ. The CDR3 covers 15 residues. In DNA form, the CDR3 reads TGTGCCAGCAGCTCCTTAGGACTAGGCCAAGAGACCCAGTACTTC. Translation gives CASSSLGLGQETQYF.

CDR3 amino acids: CASSLTGVSYEQYF. As DNA, the CDR3 is TGTGCCAGCAGCTTAACGGGGGTCTCCTACGAGCAGTACTTC. V usage is TRBV11-2 and J usage is TRBJ2-7, with a possible D match to TRBD2 (6 bases). V dropped 2 bases and J dropped 0 bases, with 8 bases sitting between them. CDR3 length: 14 residues. CDR1 SGHAT and CDR2 FQNNGV come from the germline V gene.

The chain uses TRBV28 and TRBJ2-2; TRBD1 matches at 10 bases. CDR3 length equals 15 residues. The V segment lost 4 bases and the J segment 5 bases; nucleotides outside the gene matches: 4. The germline V gene encodes CDR1 MDHEN and CDR2 SYDVKM. This CDR3 is CASSYRDRGTGELFF. The CDR3 DNA sequence: TGTGCCAGCAGTTACCGGGACAGGGGAACCGGGGAGCTGTTTTTT.